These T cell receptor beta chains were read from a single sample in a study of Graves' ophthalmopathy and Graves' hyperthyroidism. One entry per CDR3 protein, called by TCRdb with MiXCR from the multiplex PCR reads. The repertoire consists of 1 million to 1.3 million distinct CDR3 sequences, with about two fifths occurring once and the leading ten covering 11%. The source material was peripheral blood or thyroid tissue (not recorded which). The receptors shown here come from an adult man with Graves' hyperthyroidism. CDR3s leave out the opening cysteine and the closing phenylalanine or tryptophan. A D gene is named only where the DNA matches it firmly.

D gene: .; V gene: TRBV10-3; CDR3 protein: AISYSIWTRRAGELF
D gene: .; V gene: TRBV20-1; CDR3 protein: SARFEGLTLH
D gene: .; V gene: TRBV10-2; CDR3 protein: ASSYTTGVTGELF
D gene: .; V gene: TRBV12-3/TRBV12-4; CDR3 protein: ASSLLGIDQPQH
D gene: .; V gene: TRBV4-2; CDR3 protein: ASSLAADGETQY
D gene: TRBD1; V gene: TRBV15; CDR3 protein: ATSRPGQSGNTIY
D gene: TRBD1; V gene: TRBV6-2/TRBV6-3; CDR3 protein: ASSYGTDEAYEQY
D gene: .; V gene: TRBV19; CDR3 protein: ASRRVRGPTYEQY
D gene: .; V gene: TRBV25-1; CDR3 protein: ASSEYEQYKETQY
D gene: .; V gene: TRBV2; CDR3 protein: ASSGTLGYGTEAF
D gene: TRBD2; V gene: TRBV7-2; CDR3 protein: ASSRDQGLAGFTGELF
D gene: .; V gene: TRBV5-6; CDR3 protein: ASSLDAEKLF
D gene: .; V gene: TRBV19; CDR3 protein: AAKAGGDTEAF
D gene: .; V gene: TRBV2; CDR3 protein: ASSWVGRNYGYT
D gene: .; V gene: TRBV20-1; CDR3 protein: SAPEVGRIGYT
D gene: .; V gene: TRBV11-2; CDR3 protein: ASSLGGVDQPQH
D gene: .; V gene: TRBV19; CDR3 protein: ASVGPGEGQPQH
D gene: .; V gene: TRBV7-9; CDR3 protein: ATEGATNEKLF
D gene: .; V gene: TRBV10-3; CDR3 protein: ASSYSANYEQY
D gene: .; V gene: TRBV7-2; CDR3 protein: ASSATGHYGYT
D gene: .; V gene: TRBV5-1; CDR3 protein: ASSRVEGRELF
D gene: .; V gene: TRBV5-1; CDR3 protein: ASSLSGAGYQETQY
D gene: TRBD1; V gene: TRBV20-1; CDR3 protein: SARTGGRNQPQH
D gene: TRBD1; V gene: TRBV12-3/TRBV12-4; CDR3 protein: ASTKDRAYYEQY
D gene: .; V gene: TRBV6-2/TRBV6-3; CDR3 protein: ASYDDWSYEQY
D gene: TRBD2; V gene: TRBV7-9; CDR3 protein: ASSFSGGPYEQY
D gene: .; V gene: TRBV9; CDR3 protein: ASSVVGTQDGGELF
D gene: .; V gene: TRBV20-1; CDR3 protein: SATQETQY
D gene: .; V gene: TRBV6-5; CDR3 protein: ASSPPGIYGYT
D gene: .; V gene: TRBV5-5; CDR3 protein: ASSMTGTNTGELF
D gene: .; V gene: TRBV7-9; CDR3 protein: ASSLPWETQY
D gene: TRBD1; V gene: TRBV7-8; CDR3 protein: ASRRAGTGFTGELF
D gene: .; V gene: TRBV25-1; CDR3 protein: ASTSSPQGKETQY
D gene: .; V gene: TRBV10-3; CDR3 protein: ATQGGEQY
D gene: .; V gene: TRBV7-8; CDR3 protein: AWKVGNYEQY
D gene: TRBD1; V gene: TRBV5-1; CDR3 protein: ASSGGGTGVTGTEAF
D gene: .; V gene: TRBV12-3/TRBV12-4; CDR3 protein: ASSSQPGKETQY
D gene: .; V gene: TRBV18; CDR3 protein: ASSPNRDPTNSPLH
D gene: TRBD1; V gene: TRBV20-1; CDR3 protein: SARDPGDRSTFGTNEKLF
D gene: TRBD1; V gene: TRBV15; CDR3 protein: AASSLGQVNGYT
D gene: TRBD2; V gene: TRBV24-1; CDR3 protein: ATSDPRRSSGGEQY
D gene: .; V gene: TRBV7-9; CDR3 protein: ASSPGGFRSYEQY
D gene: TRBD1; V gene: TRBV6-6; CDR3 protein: ASTGTGGMNTEA
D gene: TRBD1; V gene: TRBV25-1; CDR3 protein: ASRGQGDYGYT
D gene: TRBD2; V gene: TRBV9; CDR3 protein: ASSADRGGKYEQY
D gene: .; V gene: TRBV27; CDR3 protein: ASSLSNSDQPQH
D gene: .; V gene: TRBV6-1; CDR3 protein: ASSATGRASGNTIY
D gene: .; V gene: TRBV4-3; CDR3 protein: ASSQSTGLPSGNTIY
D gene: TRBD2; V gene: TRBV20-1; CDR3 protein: SARDGEGVWTGELF
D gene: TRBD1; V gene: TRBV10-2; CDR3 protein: ASRDSYNEQF
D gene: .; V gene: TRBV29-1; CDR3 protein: SVITSGPLYEQY
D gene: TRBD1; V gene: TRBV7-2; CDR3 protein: ASSTRRDRIYEQY
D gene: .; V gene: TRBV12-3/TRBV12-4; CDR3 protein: ASRKTWANEKLF
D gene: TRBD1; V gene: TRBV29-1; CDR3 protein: SAREGTGAYEQY
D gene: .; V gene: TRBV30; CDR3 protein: AWSVGIVQETQY
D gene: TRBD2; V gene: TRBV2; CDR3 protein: ASSPTSGESNTQY
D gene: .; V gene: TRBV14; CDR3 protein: ASSQAGAVTEAF
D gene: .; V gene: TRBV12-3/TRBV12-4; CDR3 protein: ASSFSFSVNTEAF
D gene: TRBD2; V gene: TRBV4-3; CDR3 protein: ASSQEWEGSYEQY
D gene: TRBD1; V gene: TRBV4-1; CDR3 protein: ASSQPGGIGNQPQH